The present T cell receptor beta chain was sequenced within a study of cytomegalovirus exposure and HLA in healthy donors. Whole-study context: Of 398 genotyped donors, around 84% clustered with self-reported Caucasian donors.

CDR1 and CDR2 from the germline V gene are SEHNR and FQNEAQ (reference sequence). This CDR3 region has 17 residues. The V gene end was trimmed by 5 bases and the J gene end by 4 bases; junction bases not matched to a gene: 13. The study ran its PCR with 60 Vbeta and 13 Jbeta primers. In the source study's methods: Later reanalysis found tens of millions of unique TCR beta chains, about 11 million of them shared. The data were produced by immunoSEQ multiplex PCR, yet TCRdb's version contains in-frame clones alone and is incomplete. The V and J calls and the clone size are those of that table, but D and trimming were determined from the DNA. The sample includes about 250,000 clones, around 80% of them seen just once. The donors were healthy bone marrow donors. Points on this clone: Its antigen remains unidentified.

Study results and caveats: Most TCR sequences were rare, but some public TCRs occurred in many donors.

The sequence was obtained from a girl aged 2-10 years in good health and CMV-seronegative. Sequences were obtained from PBMCs. This rearrangement joins TRBV7-9 to TRBJ2-1, with 8 bases lining up with TRBD2. CDR3: CASSLGFGGGPYNEQFF. Written as DNA, the CDR3 is TGTGCCAGCAGCCTGGGGTTCGGGGGGGGCCCATACAATGAGCAGTTCTTC.